The clone carrying this T cell receptor (beta chain) was counted a few times. No antigen is known for it. This specimen belongs to a study of T cells in Graves' hyperthyroidism and ophthalmopathy. Study-level points and caveats: Researchers found most expanded thyroid clonotypes above 0.001 in blood as well. Ophthalmopathy was separated from stable hyperthyroidism by a 13 V-J model.

V was clipped by 3 bases and J by 5 bases; unmatched bases: 7. CDR1 and CDR2 from the germline V gene are SGDLS and YYNGEE. This CDR3 region has 15 residues. Lactation, pregnancy, other autoimmune disease or uncontrolled infection led to exclusion of patients. Orbital computed tomography and thyroid ultrasound, together with serum TRAb and thyroxine and clinical symptoms, were used for diagnoses. The investigators amplified TCR beta CDR3 regions from RNA transcripts. The TCR CDR3 was amplified in a first-round RT-PCR using the HTBI primer set. Each CDR3 protein gets one entry after TCRdb re-called the multiplex PCR reads with MiXCR. The sample includes over 350,000 distinct CDR3 sequences, about 15% of them seen just once.

Specimen: blood. The clonotype comes from a man younger than 35 with Graves' ophthalmopathy. The V call is TRBV9, the J call TRBJ2-2, with 7 positions matching TRBD2. CDR3 sequence (DNA): TGTGCCAGCAGCGCACCCCACGGGGGGACCGGGGAGCTGTTTTTT. Translation gives CASSAPHGGTGELFF.